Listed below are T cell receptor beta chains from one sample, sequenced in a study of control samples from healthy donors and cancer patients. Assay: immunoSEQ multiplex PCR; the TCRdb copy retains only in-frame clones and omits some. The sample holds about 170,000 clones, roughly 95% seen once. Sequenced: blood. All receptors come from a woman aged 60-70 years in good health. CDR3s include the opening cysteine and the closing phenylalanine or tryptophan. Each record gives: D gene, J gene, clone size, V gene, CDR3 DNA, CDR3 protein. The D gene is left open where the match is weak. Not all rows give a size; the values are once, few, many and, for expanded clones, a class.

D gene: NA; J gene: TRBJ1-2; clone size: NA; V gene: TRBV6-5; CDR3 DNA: TGTGCCAGCTTGGACCTGATCCGTTATGGCTACACCTTC; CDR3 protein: CASLDLIRYGYTF
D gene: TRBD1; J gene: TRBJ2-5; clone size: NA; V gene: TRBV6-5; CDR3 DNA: TGTGCCAGCAGTCCGGACAGGGGGCGGTGGGAGACCCAGTACTTC; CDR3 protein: CASSPDRGRWETQYF
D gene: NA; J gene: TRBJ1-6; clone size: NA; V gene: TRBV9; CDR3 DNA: TGTGCCAGCAGCTGGGACCGAAATAATTCACCCCTCCACTTT; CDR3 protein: CASSWDRNNSPLHF
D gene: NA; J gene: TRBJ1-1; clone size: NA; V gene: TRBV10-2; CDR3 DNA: TGCGCCAGCAGTTCTAAGGGTGTCACTGAAGCTTTCTTT; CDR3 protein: CASSSKGVTEAFF
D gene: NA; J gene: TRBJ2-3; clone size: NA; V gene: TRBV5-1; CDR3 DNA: TGCGCCAGCAGCTTGGCCTATGTCAGCTACACAGATACGCAGTATTTT; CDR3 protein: CASSLAYVSYTDTQYF
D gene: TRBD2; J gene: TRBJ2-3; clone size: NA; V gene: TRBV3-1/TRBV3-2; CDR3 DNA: TGTGCCAGCAGCCAAGGGGAGGGAGATACGCAGTATTTT; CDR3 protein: CASSQGEGDTQYF
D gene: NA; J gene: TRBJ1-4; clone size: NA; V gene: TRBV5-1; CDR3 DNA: TGCGCCAGCAGCTTACGGGGGGATGGAGATGAAAAACTGTTTTTT; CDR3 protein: CASSLRGDGDEKLFF
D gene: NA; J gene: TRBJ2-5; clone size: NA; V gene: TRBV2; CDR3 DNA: TGTGCCAGCCTTCGACGGGAGACCCAGTACTTC; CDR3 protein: CASLRRETQYF
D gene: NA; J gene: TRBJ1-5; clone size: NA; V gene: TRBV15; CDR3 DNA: TGTGCCACCAGCAGAGACAACAGGGAGCCTTACCAGCCCCAGCATTTT; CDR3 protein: CATSRDNREPYQPQHF
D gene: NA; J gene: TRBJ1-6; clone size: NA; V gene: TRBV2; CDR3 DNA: TGTGCCAGCAGTGTCGGGAACTGGGGTTCACCCCTCCACTTT; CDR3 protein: CASSVGNWGSPLHF
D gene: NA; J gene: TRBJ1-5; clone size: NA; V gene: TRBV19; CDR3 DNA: TGTGCCAGCTCGAATTCCCGGGGCAATCAGCCCCAGCATTTT; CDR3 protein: CASSNSRGNQPQHF
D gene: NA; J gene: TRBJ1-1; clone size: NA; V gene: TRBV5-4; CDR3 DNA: TGTGCCAGCAGCTTTCCGGGGTCCACTGAAGCTTTCTTT; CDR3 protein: CASSFPGSTEAFF
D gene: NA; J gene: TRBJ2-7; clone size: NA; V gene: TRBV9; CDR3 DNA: TGTGCCAGCAGCGTAGGAGGGATGATAATAGACGAGCAGTACTTC; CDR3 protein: CASSVGGMIIDEQYF
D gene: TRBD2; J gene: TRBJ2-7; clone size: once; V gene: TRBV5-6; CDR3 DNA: TGTGCCAGCAGCTTGCAGCGGGGGTCAGAGGAGCAGTACTTC; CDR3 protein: CASSLQRGSEEQYF
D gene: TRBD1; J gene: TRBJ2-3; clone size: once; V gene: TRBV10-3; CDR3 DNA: TGTGCCATCAGTGGGCAGGGGGCTATAGATACGCAGTATTTT; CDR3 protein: CAISGQGAIDTQYF
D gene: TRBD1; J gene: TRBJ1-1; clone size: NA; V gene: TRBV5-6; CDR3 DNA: TGTGCCAGCAGCGAAGCGACAGGGGGATTGGTCACTGAAGCTTTCTTT; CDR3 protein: CASSEATGGLVTEAFF
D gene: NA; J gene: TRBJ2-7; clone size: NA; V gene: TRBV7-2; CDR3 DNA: TGTGCCAGCAGCCCATCCTACGAGCAGTACTTC; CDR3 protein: CASSPSYEQYF
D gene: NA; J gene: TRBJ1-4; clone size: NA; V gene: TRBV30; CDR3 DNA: TGTGCCTGGACGAAAGGGCCGCCGAATGAAAAACTGTTTTTT; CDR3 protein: CAWTKGPPNEKLFF
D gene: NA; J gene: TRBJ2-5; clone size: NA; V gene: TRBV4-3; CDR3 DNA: TGCGCCAGCAGTTCGGGACTAGGGGGCGAGGGTCGTGAGACCCAGTACTTC; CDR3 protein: CASSSGLGGEGRETQYF
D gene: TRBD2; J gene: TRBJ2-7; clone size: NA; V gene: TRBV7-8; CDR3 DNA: TGTGCCAGCAGCTTATCGGGGACTAGCGGGGCCTACTACGAGCAGTACTTC; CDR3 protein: CASSLSGTSGAYYEQYF
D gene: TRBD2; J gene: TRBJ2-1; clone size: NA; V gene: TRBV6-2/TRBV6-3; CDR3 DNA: TGTGCCAGCAGTTACTCTGCGATCGGCGGGGGATCTTACAATGAGCAGTTCTTC; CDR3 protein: CASSYSAIGGGSYNEQFF
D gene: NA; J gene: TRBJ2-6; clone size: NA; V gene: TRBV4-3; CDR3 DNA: TGCGCCAGCAGCCAAGAACCTGGGGCCAACGTCCTGACTTTC; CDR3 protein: CASSQEPGANVLTF
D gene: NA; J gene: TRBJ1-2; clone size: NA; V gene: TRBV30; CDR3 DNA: TGTGCCTGGAGTGTAGGAGGGACGGCCTATGGCTACACCTTC; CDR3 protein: CAWSVGGTAYGYTF
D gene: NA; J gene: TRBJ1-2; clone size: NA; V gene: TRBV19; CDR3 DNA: TGTGCCAGTAGTATAGAGAAGGGCATGGACTATGGCTACACCTTC; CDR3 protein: CASSIEKGMDYGYTF
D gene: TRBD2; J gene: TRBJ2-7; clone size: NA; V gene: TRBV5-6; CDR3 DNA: TGTGCCAGCAGCTTGGGCGGGGGGCTCTACGAGCAGTACTTC; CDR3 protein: CASSLGGGLYEQYF
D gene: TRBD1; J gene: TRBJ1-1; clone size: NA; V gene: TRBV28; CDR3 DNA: TGTGCCAGCAGGCGGACCCACAGGGGGGGGACTGAAGCTTTCTTT; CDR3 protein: CASRRTHRGGTEAFF
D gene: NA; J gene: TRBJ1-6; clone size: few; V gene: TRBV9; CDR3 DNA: TGTGCCAGCAGCGTAGCATCGGGGGTTAGCTCACCCCTCCACTTT; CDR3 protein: CASSVASGVSSPLHF
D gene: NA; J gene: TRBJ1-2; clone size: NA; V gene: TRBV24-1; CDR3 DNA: TGTGCCACCAGTGACCCCTTAAGGGGCCCCTATGGCTACACCTTC; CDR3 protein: CATSDPLRGPYGYTF
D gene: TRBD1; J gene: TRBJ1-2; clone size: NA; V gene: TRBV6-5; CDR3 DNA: TGTGCCAGCAGTCCAGCCGGGACAGTTTTCTATGGCTACACCTTC; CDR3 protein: CASSPAGTVFYGYTF
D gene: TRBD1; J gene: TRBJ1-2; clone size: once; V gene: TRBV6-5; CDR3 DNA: TGTGCCAGCAGACTACAGGGGTTTGGCTACACCTTC; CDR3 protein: CASRLQGFGYTF
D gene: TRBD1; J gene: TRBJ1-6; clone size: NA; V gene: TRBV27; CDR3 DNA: TGTGCCAGCAGTCCATACCCGGGACAGGGGATGAATTCACCCCTCCACTTT; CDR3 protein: CASSPYPGQGMNSPLHF
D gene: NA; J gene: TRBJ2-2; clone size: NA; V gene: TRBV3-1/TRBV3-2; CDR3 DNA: TGTGCCAGCAGCCAAGATCCGCGGGGGAACACCGGGGAGCTGTTTTTT; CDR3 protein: CASSQDPRGNTGELFF
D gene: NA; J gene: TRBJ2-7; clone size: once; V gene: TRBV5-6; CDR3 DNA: TGTGCCAGCAGCTTATCCGGGAGACTCTACGAGCAGTACTTC; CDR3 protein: CASSLSGRLYEQYF
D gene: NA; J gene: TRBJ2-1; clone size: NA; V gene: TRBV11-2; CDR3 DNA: TGTGCCAGCAGCTTAACAGGGATTTGGTTCTTC; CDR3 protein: CASSLTGIWFF
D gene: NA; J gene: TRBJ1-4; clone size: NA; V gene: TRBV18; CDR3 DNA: TGTGCCAGCTCACCAATACGGGGCAGTGGACATGAAAAACTGTTTTTT; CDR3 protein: CASSPIRGSGHEKLFF
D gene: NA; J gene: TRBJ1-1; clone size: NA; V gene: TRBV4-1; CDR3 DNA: TGCGCCAGCAGGCGGGAGGGGCTGAACACTGAAGCTTTCTTT; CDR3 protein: CASRREGLNTEAFF
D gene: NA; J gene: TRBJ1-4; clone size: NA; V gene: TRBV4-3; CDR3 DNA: TGCGCCAGCAGCCGCCTGTGGGGGGCGTCGGACGAAAAACTGTTTTTT; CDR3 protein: CASSRLWGASDEKLFF
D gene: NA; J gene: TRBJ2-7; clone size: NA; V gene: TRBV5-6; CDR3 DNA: TGTGCCAGCAGCTTGACCCGGGGGAGCTCCTACGAGCAGTACTTC; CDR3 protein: CASSLTRGSSYEQYF
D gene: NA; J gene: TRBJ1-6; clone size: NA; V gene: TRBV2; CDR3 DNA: TGTGCCAGCAGTCCGTGGACAGCGACGACACCCCTCCACTTT; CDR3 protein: CASSPWTATTPLHF
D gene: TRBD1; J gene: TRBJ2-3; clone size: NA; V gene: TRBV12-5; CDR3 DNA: TGTGCTAGTGGTTCCCAACCGGGACAGGGAAAAGGAGATACGCAGTATTTT; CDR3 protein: CASGSQPGQGKGDTQYF
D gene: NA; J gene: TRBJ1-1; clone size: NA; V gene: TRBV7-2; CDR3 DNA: TGTGCCAGCAGCCCGGACAGCTTGAACACTGAAGCTTTCTTT; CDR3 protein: CASSPDSLNTEAFF
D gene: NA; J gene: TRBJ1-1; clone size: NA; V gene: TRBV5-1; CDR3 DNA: TGCGCCAGCAGCTTGGTTCCAGGCCCGAACACTGAAGCTTTCTTT; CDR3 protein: CASSLVPGPNTEAFF
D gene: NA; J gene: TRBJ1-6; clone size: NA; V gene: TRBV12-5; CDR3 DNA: TGTGCTAGTGGTTTTCGACAGAGGGTTCTCTCCTATAATTCACCCCTCCACTTT; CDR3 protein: CASGFRQRVLSYNSPLHF
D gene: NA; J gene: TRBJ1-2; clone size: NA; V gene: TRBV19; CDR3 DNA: TGTGCCAGTAGTATCTCCAGAAACTATGGCTACACCTTC; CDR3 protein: CASSISRNYGYTF
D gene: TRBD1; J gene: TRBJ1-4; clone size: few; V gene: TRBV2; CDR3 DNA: TGTGCCAGCAGTGTCGGACAGGGCTTTAATGAAAAACTGTTTTTT; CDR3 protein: CASSVGQGFNEKLFF
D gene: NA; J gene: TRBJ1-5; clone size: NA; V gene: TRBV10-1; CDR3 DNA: TGCGCCAGCTCCTACAGCAATCAGCCCCAGCATTTT; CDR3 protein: CASSYSNQPQHF
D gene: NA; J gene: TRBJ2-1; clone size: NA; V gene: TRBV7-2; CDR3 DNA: TGTGCCAGCAGCTTAGCCCTAGAATCCTACAATGAGCAGTTCTTC; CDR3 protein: CASSLALESYNEQFF
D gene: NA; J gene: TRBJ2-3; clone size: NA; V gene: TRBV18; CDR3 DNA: TGTGCCAGCTCACCAAATCCGTCAGATACGCAGTATTTT; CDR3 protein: CASSPNPSDTQYF
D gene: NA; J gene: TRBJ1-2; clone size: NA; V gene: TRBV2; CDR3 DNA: TGTGCCAGCAGCCGAATTCTAATGGGCTACACCTTC; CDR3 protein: CASSRILMGYTF
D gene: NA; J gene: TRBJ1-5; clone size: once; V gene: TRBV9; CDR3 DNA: TGTGCCAGCAGCGTAGGTCCGAGCCCTTCTAATCAGCCCCAGCATTTT; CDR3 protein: CASSVGPSPSNQPQHF
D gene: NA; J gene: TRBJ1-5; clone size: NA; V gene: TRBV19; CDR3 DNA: TGTGCCAGTAGTATGCTCGGGCAGACTAATCAGCCCCAGCATTTT; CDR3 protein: CASSMLGQTNQPQHF
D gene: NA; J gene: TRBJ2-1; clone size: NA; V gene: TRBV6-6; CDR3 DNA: TGTGCCACCCTCTACCCCCCCTACAATGAGCAGTTCTTC; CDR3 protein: CATLYPPYNEQFF
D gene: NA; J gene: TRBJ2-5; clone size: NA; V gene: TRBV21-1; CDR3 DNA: TGTGCCAGCAGCAAAGCCGAACTGGGCCCGACACCGGGGTTTCAAGAGACCCAGTACTTC; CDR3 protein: CASSKAELGPTPGFQETQYF
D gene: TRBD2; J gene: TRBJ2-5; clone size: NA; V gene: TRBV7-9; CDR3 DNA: TGTGCCAGCAGCTTAGAATGGGGGCTAGCGGGAGGTAAAGAGACCCAGTACTTC; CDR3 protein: CASSLEWGLAGGKETQYF
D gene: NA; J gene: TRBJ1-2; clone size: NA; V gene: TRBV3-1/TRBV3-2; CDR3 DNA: TGTGCCAGCAGCCAATCGGGGGGCTACACCTTC; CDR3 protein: CASSQSGGYTF
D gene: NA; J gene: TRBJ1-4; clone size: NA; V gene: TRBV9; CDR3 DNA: TGTGCCAGCAGCCTCGACGGGCGGAGCAATGAAAAACTGTTTTTT; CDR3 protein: CASSLDGRSNEKLFF
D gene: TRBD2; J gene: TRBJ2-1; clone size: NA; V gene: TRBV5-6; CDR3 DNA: TGTGCCAGCAGCTTGGATCTGCGGGGGGGCTCCTACAATGAGCAGTTCTTC; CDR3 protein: CASSLDLRGGSYNEQFF
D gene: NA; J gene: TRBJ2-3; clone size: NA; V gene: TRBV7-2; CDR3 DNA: TGTGCCAGCACCGATCCTGGGGAGGGGGTAGATACGCAGTATTTT; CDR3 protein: CASTDPGEGVDTQYF
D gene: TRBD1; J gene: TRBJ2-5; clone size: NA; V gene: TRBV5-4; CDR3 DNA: TGTGCCAGCAGACCGGACAGGGGGCTAGAGACCCAGTACTTC; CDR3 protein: CASRPDRGLETQYF